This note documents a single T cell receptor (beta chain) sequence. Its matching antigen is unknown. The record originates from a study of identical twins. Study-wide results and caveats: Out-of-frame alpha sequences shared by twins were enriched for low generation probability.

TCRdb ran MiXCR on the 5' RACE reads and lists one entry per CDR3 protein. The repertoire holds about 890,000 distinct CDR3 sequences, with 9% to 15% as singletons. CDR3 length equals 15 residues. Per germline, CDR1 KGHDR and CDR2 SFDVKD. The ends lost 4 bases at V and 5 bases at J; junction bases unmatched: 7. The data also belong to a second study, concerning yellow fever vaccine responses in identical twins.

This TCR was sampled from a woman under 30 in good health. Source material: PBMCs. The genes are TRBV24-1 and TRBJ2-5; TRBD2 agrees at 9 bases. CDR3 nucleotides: TGTGCCACCAGTGACGGGGCTAGCGGGGCGGAGACCCAGTACTTC. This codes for CATSDGASGAETQYF.